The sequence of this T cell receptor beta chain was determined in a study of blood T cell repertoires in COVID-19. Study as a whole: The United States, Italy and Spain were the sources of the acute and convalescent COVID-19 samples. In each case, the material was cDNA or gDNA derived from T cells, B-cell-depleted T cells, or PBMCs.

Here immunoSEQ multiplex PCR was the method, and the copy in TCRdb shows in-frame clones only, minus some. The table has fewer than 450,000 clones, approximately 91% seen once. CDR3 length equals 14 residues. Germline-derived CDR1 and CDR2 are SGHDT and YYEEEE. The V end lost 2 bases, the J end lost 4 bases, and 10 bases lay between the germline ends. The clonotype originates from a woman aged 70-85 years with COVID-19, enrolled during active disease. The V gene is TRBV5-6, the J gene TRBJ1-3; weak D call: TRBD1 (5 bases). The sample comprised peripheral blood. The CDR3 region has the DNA TGTGCCAGCAGCTTACAGGCGAGCGGAAACACCATATATTTT. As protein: CASSLQASGNTIYF.